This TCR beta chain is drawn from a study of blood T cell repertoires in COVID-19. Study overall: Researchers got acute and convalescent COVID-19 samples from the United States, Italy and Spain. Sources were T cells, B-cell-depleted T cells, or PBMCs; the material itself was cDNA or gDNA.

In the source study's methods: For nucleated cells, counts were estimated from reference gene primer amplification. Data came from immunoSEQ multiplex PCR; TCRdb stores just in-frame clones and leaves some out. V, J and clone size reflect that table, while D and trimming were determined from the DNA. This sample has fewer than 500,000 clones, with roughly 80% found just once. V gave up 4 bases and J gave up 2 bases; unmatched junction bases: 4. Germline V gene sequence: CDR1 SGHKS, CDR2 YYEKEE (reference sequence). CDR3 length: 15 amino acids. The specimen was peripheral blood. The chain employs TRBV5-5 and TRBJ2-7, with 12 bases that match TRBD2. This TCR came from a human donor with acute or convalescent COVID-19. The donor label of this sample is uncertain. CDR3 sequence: CASSPGLAGPYEQYF. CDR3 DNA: TGTGCCAGCAGCCCGGGACTAGCGGGTCCCTACGAGCAGTACTTC. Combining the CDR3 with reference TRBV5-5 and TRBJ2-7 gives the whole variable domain DAGVTQSPTHLIKTRGQQVTLRCSPISGHKSVSWYQQVLGQGPQFIFQYYEKEERGRGNFPDRFSARQFPNYSSELNVNALLLGDSALYLCASSPGLAGPYEQYFGPGTRLTVT.